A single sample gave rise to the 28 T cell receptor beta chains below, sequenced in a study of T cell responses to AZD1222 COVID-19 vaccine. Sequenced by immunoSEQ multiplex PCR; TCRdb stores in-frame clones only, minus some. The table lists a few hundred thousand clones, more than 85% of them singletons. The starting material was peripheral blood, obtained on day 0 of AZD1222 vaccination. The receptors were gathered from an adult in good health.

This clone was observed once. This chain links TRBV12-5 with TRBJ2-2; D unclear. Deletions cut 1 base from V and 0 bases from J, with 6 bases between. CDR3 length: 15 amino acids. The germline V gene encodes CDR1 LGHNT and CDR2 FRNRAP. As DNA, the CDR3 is TGTGCTAGTGGTTTGGACAGTACGAACACCGGGGAGCTGTTTTTT. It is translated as CASGLDSTNTGELFF.

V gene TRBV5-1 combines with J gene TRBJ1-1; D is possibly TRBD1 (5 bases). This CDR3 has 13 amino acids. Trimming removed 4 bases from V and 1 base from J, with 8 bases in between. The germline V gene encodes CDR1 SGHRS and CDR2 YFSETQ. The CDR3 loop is CASSQGTNTEAFF. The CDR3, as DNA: TGCGCCAGCAGCCAAGGGACGAACACTGAAGCTTTCTTT.

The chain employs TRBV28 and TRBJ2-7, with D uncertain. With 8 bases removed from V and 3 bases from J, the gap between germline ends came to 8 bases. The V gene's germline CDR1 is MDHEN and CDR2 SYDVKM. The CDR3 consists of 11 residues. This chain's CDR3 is CASGQIYEQYF. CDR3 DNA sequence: TGTGCCAGCGGGCAGATCTACGAGCAGTACTTC.

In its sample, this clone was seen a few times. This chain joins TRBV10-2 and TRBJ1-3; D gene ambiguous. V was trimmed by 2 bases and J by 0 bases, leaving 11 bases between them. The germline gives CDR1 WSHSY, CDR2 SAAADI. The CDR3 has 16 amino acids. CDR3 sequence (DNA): TGCGCCAGCAGTGAGAGAAGAAGCTTCTCTGGAAACACCATATATTTT. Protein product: CASSERRSFSGNTIYF.

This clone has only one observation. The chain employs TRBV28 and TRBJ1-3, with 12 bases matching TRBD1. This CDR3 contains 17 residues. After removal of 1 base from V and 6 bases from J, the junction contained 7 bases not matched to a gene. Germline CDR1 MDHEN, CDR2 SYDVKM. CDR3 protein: CASSLSRDRGRVNTIYF. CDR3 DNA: TGTGCCAGCAGTTTATCCCGGGACAGGGGGCGGGTAAACACCATATATTTT.

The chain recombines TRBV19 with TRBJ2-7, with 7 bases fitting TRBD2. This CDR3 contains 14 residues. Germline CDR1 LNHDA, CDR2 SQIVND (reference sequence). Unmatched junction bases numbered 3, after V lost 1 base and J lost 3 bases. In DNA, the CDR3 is TGTGCCAGTAGTATAGGACGGGGGGTCTACGAGCAGTACTTC. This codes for CASSIGRGVYEQYF.

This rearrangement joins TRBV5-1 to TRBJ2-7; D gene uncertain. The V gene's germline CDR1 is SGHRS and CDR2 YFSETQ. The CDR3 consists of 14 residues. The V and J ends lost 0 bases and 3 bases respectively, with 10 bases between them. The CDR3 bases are TGCGCCAGCAGCTTGGAACACGCGAACTACGAGCAGTACTTC. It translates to CASSLEHANYEQYF.

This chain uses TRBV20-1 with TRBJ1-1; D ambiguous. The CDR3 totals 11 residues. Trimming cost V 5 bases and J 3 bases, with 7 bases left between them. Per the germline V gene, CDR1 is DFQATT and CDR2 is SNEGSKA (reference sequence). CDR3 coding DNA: TGCAGTGCTCGGTGGGACACTGAAGCTTTCTTT. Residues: CSARWDTEAFF.

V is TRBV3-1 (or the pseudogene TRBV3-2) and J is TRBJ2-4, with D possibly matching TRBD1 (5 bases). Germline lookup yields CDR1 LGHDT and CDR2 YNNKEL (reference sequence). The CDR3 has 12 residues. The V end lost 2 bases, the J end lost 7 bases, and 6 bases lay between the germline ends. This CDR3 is CASSQQGNIQYF. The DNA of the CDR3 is TGTGCCAGCAGCCAACAGGGTAACATTCAGTACTTC.

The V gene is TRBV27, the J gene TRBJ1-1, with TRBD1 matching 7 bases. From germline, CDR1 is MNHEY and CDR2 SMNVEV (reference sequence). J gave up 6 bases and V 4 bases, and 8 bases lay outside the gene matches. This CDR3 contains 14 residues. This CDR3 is CASSYYRGGAEAFF. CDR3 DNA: TGTGCCAGCAGTTACTACAGGGGTGGGGCTGAAGCTTTCTTT.

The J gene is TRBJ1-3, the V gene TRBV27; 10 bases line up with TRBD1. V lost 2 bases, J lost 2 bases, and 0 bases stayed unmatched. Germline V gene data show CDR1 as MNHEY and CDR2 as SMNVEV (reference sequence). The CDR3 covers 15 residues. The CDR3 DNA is TGTGCCAGCAGTTTAGGGACAGGGGCTGGAAACACCATATATTTT. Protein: CASSLGTGAGNTIYF.

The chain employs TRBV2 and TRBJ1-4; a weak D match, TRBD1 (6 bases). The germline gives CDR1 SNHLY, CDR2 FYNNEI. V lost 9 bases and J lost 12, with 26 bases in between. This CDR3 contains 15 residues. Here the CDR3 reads CASRSGGDPVRELFF. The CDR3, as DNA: TGTGCCAGTCGATCTGGGGGCGACCCTGTAAGAGAACTGTTTTTT. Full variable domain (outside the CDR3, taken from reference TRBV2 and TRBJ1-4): EPEVTQTPSHQVTQMGQEVILRCVPISNHLYFYWYRQILGQKVEFLVSFYNNEISEKSEIFDDQFSVERPDGSNFTLKIRSTKLEDSAMYFCASRSGGDPVRELFFGSGTQLSVL.

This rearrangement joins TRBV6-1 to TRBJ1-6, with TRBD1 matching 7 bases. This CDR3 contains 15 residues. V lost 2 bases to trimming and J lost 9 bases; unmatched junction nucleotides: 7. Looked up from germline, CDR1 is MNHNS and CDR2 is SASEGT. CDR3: CASSESGTAASPLHF. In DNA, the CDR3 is TGTGCCAGCAGTGAATCGGGGACAGCTGCTTCACCCCTCCACTTT.

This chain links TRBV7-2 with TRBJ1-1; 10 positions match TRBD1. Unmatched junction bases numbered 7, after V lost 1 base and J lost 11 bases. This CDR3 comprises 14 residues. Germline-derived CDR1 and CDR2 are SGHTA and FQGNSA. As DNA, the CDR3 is TGTGCCAGCAGCTTAGGCCTGGGACAGGGGACGGCTTTCTTT. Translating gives CASSLGLGQGTAFF.

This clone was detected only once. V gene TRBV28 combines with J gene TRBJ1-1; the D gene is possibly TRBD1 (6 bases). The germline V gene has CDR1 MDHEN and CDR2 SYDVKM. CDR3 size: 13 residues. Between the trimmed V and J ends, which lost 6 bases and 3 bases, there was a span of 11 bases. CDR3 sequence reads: CASRISGDTEAFF. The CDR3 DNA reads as TGTGCCAGCAGAATTTCAGGGGACACTGAAGCTTTCTTT.

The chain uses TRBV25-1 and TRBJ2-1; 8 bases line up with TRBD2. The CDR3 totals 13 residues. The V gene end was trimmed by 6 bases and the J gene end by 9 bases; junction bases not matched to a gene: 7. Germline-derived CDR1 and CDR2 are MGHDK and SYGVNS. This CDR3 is CASSTGREGEQFF. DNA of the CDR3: TGTGCCAGCAGCACGGGTCGGGAGGGTGAGCAGTTCTTC.

CDR3 sequence reads: CASSPPFGKAGELFF. DNA for the CDR3: TGTGCCAGCAGCCCCCCGTTTGGGAAGGCCGGGGAGCTGTTTTTT. V usage is TRBV7-3 and J usage is TRBJ2-2; unclear D gene. The CDR3 has 15 residues. Between the trimmed V and J ends, which lost 5 bases and 6 bases, there was a span of 16 bases. CDR1 is SGHTA, CDR2 FQGTGA, per germline.

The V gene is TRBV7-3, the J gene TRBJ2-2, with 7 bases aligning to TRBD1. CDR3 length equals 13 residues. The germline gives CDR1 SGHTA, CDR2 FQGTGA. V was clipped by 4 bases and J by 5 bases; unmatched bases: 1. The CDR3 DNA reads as TGTGCCAGCAGCTCAGGGGGAACCGGGGAGCTGTTTTTT. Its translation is CASSSGGTGELFF.

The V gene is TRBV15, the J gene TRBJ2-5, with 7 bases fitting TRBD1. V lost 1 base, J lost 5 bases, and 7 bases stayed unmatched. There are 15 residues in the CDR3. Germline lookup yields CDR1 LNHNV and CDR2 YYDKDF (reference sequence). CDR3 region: CATSRGGTVTETQYF. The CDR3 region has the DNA TGTGCCACCAGCAGAGGAGGGACAGTGACGGAGACCCAGTACTTC.

CDR3 DNA sequence: TGTGCCAGTAGTATAGCCGGACAGGGCCAGTCACCCCTCCACTTT. Translating it yields CASSIAGQGQSPLHF. The gene calls are TRBV19 and TRBJ1-6, with TRBD1 matching 8 bases. V shed 1 base and J 10 bases; nucleotides not matched to a gene: 6. CDR1 and CDR2 (germline): LNHDA, SQIVND (reference sequence). The CDR3 totals 15 residues. Full variable domain (outside the CDR3, taken from reference TRBV19 and TRBJ1-6): DGGITQSPKYLFRKEGQNVTLSCEQNLNHDAMYWYRQDPGQGLRLIYYSQIVNDFQKGDIAEGYSVSREKKESFPLTVTSAQKNPTAFYLCASSIAGQGQSPLHFGNGTRLTVT.

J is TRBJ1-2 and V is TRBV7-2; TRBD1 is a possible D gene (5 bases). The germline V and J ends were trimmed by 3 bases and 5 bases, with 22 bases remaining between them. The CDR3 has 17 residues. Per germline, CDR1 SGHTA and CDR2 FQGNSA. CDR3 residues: CASSFQPAAGSDYGYTF. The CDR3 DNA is TGTGCCAGCAGCTTCCAACCCGCAGCAGGGTCCGATTATGGCTACACCTTC.

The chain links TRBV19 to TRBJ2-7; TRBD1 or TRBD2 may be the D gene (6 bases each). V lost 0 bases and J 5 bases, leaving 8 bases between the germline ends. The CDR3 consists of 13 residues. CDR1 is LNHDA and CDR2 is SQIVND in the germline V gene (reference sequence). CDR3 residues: CASSIEGGHEQYF. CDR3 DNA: TGTGCCAGTAGTATAGAAGGGGGGCACGAGCAGTACTTC.

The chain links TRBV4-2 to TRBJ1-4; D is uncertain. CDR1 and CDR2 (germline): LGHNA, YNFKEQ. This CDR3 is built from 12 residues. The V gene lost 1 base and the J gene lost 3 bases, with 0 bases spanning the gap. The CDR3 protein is CASSQANEKLFF. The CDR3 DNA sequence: TGTGCCAGCAGCCAAGCTAATGAAAAACTGTTTTTT.

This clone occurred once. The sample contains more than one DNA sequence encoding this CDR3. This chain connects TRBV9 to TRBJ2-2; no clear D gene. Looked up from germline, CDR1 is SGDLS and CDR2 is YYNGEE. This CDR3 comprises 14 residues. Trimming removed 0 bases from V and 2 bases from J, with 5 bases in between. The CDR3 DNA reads TGTGCCAGCAGCGTAGGGGGAAACACCGGGGAGCTGTTTTTT. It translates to CASSVGGNTGELFF.

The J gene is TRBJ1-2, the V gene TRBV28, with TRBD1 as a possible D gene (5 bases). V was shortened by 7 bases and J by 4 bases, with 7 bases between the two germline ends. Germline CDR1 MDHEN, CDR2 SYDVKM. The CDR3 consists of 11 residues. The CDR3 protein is CASTGVYGYTF. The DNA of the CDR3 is TGTGCCAGCACGGGGGTCTATGGCTACACCTTC.

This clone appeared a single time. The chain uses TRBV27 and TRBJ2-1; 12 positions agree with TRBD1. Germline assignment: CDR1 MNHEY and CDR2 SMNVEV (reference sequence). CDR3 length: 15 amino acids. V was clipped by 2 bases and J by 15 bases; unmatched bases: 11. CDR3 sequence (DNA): TGTGCCAGCAGTTTACCGGGGACAGGGGGCGCGGCATGGTTCTTC. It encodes CASSLPGTGGAAWFF.

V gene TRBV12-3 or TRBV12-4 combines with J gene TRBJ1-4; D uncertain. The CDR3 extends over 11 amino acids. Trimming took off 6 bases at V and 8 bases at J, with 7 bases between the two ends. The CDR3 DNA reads TGTGCCAGCAGCTCTCTAGAAAAACTGTTTTTT. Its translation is CASSSLEKLFF.

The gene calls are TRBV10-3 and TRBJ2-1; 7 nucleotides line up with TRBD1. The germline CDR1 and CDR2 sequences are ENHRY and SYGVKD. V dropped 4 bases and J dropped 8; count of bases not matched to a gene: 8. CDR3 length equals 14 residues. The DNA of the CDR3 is TGTGCCATCAGTGGATTACAGGGGATGGATGAGCAGTTCTTC. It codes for CAISGLQGMDEQFF.